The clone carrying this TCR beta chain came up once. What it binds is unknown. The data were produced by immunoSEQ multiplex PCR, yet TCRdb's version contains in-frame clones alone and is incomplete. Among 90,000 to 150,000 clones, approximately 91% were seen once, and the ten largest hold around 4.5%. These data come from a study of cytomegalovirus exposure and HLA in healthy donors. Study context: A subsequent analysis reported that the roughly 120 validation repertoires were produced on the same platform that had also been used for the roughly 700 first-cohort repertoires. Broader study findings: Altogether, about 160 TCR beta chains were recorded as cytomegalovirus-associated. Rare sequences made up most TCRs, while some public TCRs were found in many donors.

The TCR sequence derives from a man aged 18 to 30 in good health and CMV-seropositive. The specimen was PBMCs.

The CDR3 region is CASSRDRGKRNTQYF. CDR3 DNA sequence: TGTGCCAGCAGTCGTGACAGGGGAAAAAGAAATACGCAGTATTTT. This chain links TRBV28 with TRBJ2-3, with TRBD1 identical over 8 bases. In germline, CDR1 is MDHEN, CDR2 SYDVKM. The CDR3 length is 15 residues. Unmatched junction bases numbered 11, after V lost 5 bases and J lost 7 bases.